This T cell receptor beta chain was found in a study of spatial heterogeneity in lung cancer (dated by TCRdb to the late 2010s). Some background on the complete study: Donors were approximately 72 patients with early-stage, untreated non-small cell lung cancer from the lung TRACERx cohort. Follow-up PBMC samples were sequenced whenever available, with the median time to follow-up being about 2 years after resection. Beta-chain transcripts were consistently detected in greater numbers than alpha-chain transcripts, which likely reflects a higher abundance of beta-chain transcripts. Both alpha and beta chains were TCR-sequenced in hundreds of tumor regions, some 64 matched nontumor lung samples and 45 to 60 PBMC samples obtained at surgery. In the raw uncorrected reads, each unique combination of TCR and UMI appeared more than ten times on average. The study quantitatively compared TCR alpha and beta repertoires across multiple tumor regions, matched nontumor lung and blood in non-small cell lung cancer. Nonsynonymous mutation counts, determined by whole-exome sequencing of tumor tissue, were related to features of the TCR repertoire. Broad study findings and their caveats: Ubiquitous expanded tumor TCRs showed up in blood more often at tumor resection than at routine follow-up. Additional single-cell paired TCR alpha and beta sequencing was considered necessary to confirm, at a functional level, the hypothesis that regional TCRs recognize regional mutations. Comparisons of baseline and follow-up blood repertoires included only around 15 patients.

This clonotype was counted a few times. Its antigen has not been determined. No clone much larger than this one lies a single base away; base qualities are absent. V has 8 bases trimmed and J has 9 bases trimmed; junction bases matching no gene number 10. CDR3 length: 13 amino acids, cysteine to phenylalanine. The DNA shown is the 39-base CDR3, in frame from base 1. The germline V gene specifies LGHNA as CDR1 and YNFKEQ as CDR2. Library prep was done by 5' RACE. The sample was run on a NextSeq 500. In the TCR library protocol, a unique molecular identifier was attached to each TCR cDNA molecule so that PCR and sequencing errors could be corrected. In the original analysis: Decombinator tools were used for TCR identification, UMI-based error correction and CDR3 extraction. Expanded TCRs were defined as those above a frequency of 2 per 1,000, corresponding to the top 1% of the tumor frequency distribution. Each repertoire was subsampled 100 times to 5,000 TCRs, after which Renyi diversity was computed with the R vegan package. CDR3 similarity networks were built from amino acid triplet string-kernel similarity, connecting CDR3s with pairwise similarity above 0.82. TCRdb reanalyzed the raw reads on its own, using fastp at Q25 for trimming and MiXCR for clone calling, and kept in-frame beta chains. Every entry covers one CDR3 protein and lists the most common genes and DNA from its rows. The V and J calls were not made by the authors but by TCRdb's processing. In all, the sample holds around 110,000 distinct CDR3 sequences, and 12% of those were seen once. The ten largest clones take up roughly 17% of the sample.

In light of the paper, this sample's time point label describes: blood at routine non-recurrence follow-up after resection. Without any cell sorting, TCR sequencing was performed on whole RNA extracted either from tumor and nontumor lung tissue or from cryopreserved PBMC samples. Only patients with enough RNA available from two or more tumor regions were chosen for TCR sequencing. The receptor chain draws on TRBV4-2 and TRBJ2-1; 7 of the junction bases match TRBD2. The clonotype comes from a male donor with early-stage non-small cell lung cancer. The specimen comprised PBMCs, sampled at follow-up. The DNA sequence is as follows: TGTGCCAGCCGGGGGGTCCAGGAGGGTGAGCAGTTCTTC. It encodes CASRGVQEGEQFF.